This record covers a single T cell receptor beta chain. What it recognizes is unknown. Only in-frame clones appear in the TCRdb table, and some are missing; sequencing was by immunoSEQ multiplex PCR. In the table there are roughly 2,300 clones, approximately 20% of which are singletons. This sample is drawn from a study of T cells in localized non-small cell lung cancer. General study findings and limits: Adjacent lung had a median about 55 of the 100 largest tumor clones.

The CDR3 spans 14 residues. Germline CDR1 and CDR2: SGHNT and YENEEA. The V end lost 5 bases, the J end lost 2 bases, and 13 bases lay between the germline ends. The clonotype originates from a man between 40 and 75 years old with stage II lung adenocarcinoma. The chain couples TRBV11-3 to TRBJ2-7, with D unclear. Sequencing used lung tumor tissue, obtained before any cancer treatment. The CDR3 reads CASSLGDTAYEQYF. The CDR3 region has the DNA TGTGCCAGCAGCCTCGGCGACACCGCCTACGAGCAGTACTTC.